A single TCR beta chain is shown here with its context. Its target is unknown. Here immunoSEQ multiplex PCR was the method, and the copy in TCRdb shows in-frame clones only, minus some. In the table there are about 160,000 clones, approximately 86% of which are singletons. The data stem from a study of cytomegalovirus exposure and HLA in healthy donors. Findings of the study overall: Listed as cytomegalovirus-associated were 150 or so TCR beta chains.

Trimming removed 4 bases from V and 5 bases from J; junction bases left unmatched: 11. CDR3 length: 16 residues. Germline CDR1 is ENHRY and CDR2 is SYGVKD. The chain is built from TRBV10-3 and TRBJ2-1, with 7 bases fitting TRBD2. The sequence was collected from a woman aged 18-29 years in good health and CMV-seronegative. Sequencing was performed on PBMCs. The CDR3 DNA is TGTGCCATCAGTGGAACCAGCGGGAAGGACAACAATGAGCAGTTCTTC. Protein sequence: CAISGTSGKDNNEQFF.